A selection of T cell receptor beta chains follows, all from one sample in a study of regulatory T cells in long-lasting Graves disease. Using its own MiXCR run on the multiplex PCR reads, TCRdb lists one record per CDR3 protein. The data show hundreds of thousands of distinct CDR3 sequences, 15% to 20% seen once. The same data also went into a second study, on T cells in Graves' hyperthyroidism and ophthalmopathy.

This material consisted of peripheral blood mononuclear cells (PBMCs), taken at new diagnosis, from a patient treated with antithyroid drugs. These receptors originate from a woman in her twenties or thirties with Graves disease. The CDR3 runs from the conserved cysteine through the conserved F or W.

v_gene | CDR3aa
TRBV3-1 | CASLGLPADTQYF
TRBV19 | CASSARGGPYEQYF
TRBV20-1 | CSARGSLGLYEQYF
TRBV24-1 | CATSDSRGSNQPQHF
TRBV12-3/TRBV12-4 | CASSFGWRRDRASNTEAFF
TRBV6-1 | CASSELGGNTEAFF
TRBV2 | CASSEHETQYF
TRBV10-3 | CAISGFSGSPYEQYF
TRBV27 | CASSPTGLGDTIYF
TRBV27 | CASSRTGTGEAFF
TRBV2 | CASRADSLGGYTF
TRBV5-5 | CASSLDGDYEQYF
TRBV24-1 | CATSLTGLGSEQFF
TRBV7-3 | CASSPGGQGQQETQYF
TRBV28 | CASSRDRVRDEQFF
TRBV7-9 | CASSLAGAFDQPQHF
TRBV3-1 | CASRWGSNTGELFF
TRBV5-1 | CASSLGQGFANEQFF
TRBV15 | CATSGSSNQPQHF
TRBV12-3/TRBV12-4 | CASRFLLNTEAFF
TRBV28 | CASSLLREADTEAFF
TRBV12-3/TRBV12-4 | CASSLTGYYGYTF
TRBV7-2 | CASKGQANTGELFF
TRBV10-3 | CAISLTGYNSPLHF
TRBV11-2 | CASSKQGTASTDTQYF
TRBV20-1 | CSARSKGGGPYNEQFF
TRBV9 | CASSTRTAQETQYF
TRBV27 | CASSLKLAGWVMIGEQFF
TRBV2 | CASSQYEQYF
TRBV3-1 | CASSRAPNEQFF
TRBV7-6 | CASSSADRKARTQYF
TRBV2 | CASEVRRPEAFF